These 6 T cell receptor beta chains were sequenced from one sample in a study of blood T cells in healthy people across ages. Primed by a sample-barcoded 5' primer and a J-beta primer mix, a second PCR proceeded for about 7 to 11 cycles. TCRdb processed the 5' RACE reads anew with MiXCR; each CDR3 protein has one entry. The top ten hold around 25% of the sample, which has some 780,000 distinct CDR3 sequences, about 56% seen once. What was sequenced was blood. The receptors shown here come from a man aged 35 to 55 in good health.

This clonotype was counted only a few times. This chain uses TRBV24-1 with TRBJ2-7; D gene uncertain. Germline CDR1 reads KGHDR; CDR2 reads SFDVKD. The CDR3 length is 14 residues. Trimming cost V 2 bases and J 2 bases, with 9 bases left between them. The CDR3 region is CATSDSRQTYEQYF. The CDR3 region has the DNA TGTGCCACCAGTGATTCTCGGCAGACCTACGAGCAGTACTTC.

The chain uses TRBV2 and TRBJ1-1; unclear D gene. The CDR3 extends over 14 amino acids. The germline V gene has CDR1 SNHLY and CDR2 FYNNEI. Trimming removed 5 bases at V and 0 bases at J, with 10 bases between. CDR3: CASSRHGMNTEAFF. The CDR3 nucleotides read TGTGCCAGCAGTCGACATGGGATGAACACTGAAGCTTTCTTT.

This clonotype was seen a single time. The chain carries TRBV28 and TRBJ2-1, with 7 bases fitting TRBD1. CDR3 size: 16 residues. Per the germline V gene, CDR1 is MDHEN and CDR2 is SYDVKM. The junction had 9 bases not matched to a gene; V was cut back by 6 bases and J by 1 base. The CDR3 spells CASRPYGTASYNEQFF. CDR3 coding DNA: TGTGCCAGCAGACCTTATGGGACAGCTTCCTACAATGAGCAGTTCTTC.

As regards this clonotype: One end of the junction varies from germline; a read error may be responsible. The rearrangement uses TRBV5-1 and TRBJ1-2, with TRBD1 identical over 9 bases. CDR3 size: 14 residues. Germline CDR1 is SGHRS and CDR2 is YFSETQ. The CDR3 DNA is TGTGCCAGCAGCTTTCCGGGACAGGGCTATGGCTACACCTTC. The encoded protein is CASSFPGQGYGYTF.

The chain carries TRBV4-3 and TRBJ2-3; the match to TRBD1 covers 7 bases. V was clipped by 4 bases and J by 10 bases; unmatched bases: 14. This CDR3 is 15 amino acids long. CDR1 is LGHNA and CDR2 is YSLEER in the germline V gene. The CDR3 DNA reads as TGCGCCAGCAGCCTGGAGTCTGTAGGGACAGAGGCGCAGTATTTT. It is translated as CASSLESVGTEAQYF.

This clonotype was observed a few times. CDR3 protein: CSASRSNQPQHF. DNA for the CDR3: TGCAGTGCTAGTCGGAGCAATCAGCCCCAGCATTTT. V usage is TRBV20-1 and J usage is TRBJ1-5; D is unclear. The germline gives CDR1 DFQATT, CDR2 SNEGSKA (reference sequence). V was cut by 3 bases and J by 1 base, with 4 bases left in between. This CDR3 is built from 12 residues.